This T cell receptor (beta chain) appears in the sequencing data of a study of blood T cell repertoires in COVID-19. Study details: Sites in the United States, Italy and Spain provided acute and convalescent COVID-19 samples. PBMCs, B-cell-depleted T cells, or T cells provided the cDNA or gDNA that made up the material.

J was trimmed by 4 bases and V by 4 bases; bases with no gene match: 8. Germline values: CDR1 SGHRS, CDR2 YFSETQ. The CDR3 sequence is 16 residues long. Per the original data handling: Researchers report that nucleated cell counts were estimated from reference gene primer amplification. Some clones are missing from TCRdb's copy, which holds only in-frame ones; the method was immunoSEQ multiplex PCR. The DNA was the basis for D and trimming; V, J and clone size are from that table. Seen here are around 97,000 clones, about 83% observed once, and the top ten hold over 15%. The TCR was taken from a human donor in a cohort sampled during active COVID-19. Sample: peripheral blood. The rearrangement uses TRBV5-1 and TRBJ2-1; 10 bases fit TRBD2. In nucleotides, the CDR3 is TGCGCCAGCAGCAGAGAGGGACTAGCGCTATACAATGAGCAGTTCTTC. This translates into CASSREGLALYNEQFF.